The next 10 T cell receptor beta chains were all read from a single sample in a study of identical twins. MiXCR, run by TCRdb on the 5' RACE reads, gives a single entry per CDR3 protein. The sample lists roughly 490,000 distinct CDR3 sequences; roughly an eighth were seen once. The same data also went into a second study, on yellow fever vaccine responses in identical twins.

Sequenced material: CD4+ T cells sorted from blood. The receptors originated from a woman aged 18-29 years in good health.

The chain links TRBV11-2 to TRBJ2-7; D perhaps matches TRBD1 (6 bases). Germline V gene data show CDR1 as SGHAT and CDR2 as FQNNGV. The CDR3 is 13 residues long. Trimming stripped 6 bases from V and 2 bases from J, with 11 bases between. This chain's CDR3 is CASRGTLTYEQYF. The CDR3 DNA is TGTGCCAGCAGAGGGACATTAACCTACGAGCAGTACTTC.

This clonotype was detected only a few times. The V and J genes are TRBV4-3 and TRBJ2-3; 7 bases match TRBD2. Losses at the gene ends were 0 bases for V and 4 bases for J; bases not matched to a gene: 4. CDR1 and CDR2 from the germline V gene are LGHNA and YSLEER. The CDR3 consists of 15 residues. The CDR3 DNA reads TGCGCCAGCAGCCAAGACAGGGAGGGTGCAGATACGCAGTATTTT. Its protein is CASSQDREGADTQYF.

The chain couples TRBV9 to TRBJ2-1; possible D gene TRBD1, 6 bases. V shed 6 bases and J shed 3 bases, with 16 bases lying between them. CDR3 size: 15 residues. CDR1 and CDR2 (germline): SGDLS, YYNGEE. CDR3 coding DNA: TGTGCCAGCAAACCACAGGGATTAGGCTACAATGAGCAGTTCTTC. Translating gives CASKPQGLGYNEQFF. The entire variable domain, with the rest obtained from reference TRBV9 and TRBJ2-1, is as follows: DSGVTQTPKHLITATGQRVTLRCSPRSGDLSVYWYQQSLDQGLQFLIQYYNGEERAKGNILERFSAQQFPDLHSELNLSSLELGDSALYFCASKPQGLGYNEQFFGPGTRLTVL.

In this sample, this clonotype turned up a few times. V usage is TRBV24-1 and J usage is TRBJ2-7, with 9 positions matching TRBD1. J gave up 4 bases and V 7 bases, and 7 bases lay outside the gene matches. The length of the CDR3 is 14 residues. Germline CDR1 and CDR2: KGHDR and SFDVKD. The DNA of the CDR3 is TGTGCCACCAGCCAGACAGGGGGAACTTACGAGCAGTACTTC. It translates to CATSQTGGTYEQYF.

The CDR3 here is CASRRQISGGITDTQYF. CDR3 in DNA: TGTGCCAGCAGACGACAAATTAGCGGGGGAATCACAGATACGCAGTATTTT. J is TRBJ2-3 and V is TRBV6-1, with TRBD2 matching 9 bases. The CDR3 is made up of 17 amino acids. Germline CDR1 MNHNS, CDR2 SASEGT. Unmatched junction bases numbered 12, after V lost 6 bases and J lost 2 bases.

This chain's CDR3 is CASRTGTSGTDTQYF. CDR3 sequence (DNA): TGTGCCAGCAGAACCGGGACTAGCGGCACAGATACGCAGTATTTT. The rearrangement uses TRBV3-1 and TRBJ2-3, with 10 bases matching TRBD2. The CDR3 extends over 15 amino acids. Germline V lookup: CDR1 LGHDT, CDR2 YNNKEL (reference sequence). V was pared by 6 bases and J by 1 base, with 4 bases of the junction left unmatched.

This clonotype was seen a few times. J is TRBJ2-7 and V is TRBV28, with 7 bases identical to TRBD1. The CDR3 covers 15 residues. J gave up 8 bases and V 5 bases, and 15 bases lay outside the gene matches. The germline CDR1 and CDR2 sequences are MDHEN and SYDVKM. CDR3 nucleotides: TGTGCCAGCAGTCCAACGGGGACAGAGGGTAGAAAGCAGTACTTC. Translating gives CASSPTGTEGRKQYF.

This clonotype came up a few times. The J gene is TRBJ2-5, the V gene TRBV28, with TRBD1 identical over 7 bases. Germline V CDR1 and CDR2: MDHEN, SYDVKM. The CDR3 has 14 amino acids. V lost 6 bases to trimming and J lost 5 bases; unmatched junction nucleotides: 9. CDR3 sequence: CASRADRVGETQYF. The CDR3 region has the DNA TGTGCCAGCAGGGCTGACAGGGTTGGGGAGACCCAGTACTTC.

For this clonotype: An end of the junction does not agree with germline; a read error may underlie this. The chain couples TRBV28 to TRBJ2-7; no firm D call. The CDR3 extends over 12 amino acids. Germline CDR1 reads MDHEN; CDR2 reads SYDVKM. The CDR3 region has the DNA TGTGCCAGCAGTTGGGCGGAGACGGAGCGGTACTTC. Its protein product is CASSWAETERYF.

This sequence joins TRBV6-1 and TRBJ2-1, with 7 bases matching TRBD1. With V trimmed by 6 bases and J by 8 bases, 10 bases remained unmatched. The CDR3 is made up of 14 amino acids. The germline V gene encodes CDR1 MNHNS and CDR2 SASEGT. The CDR3 reads CASRRGHQRDEQFF. CDR3 nucleotide sequence: TGTGCCAGCAGAAGGGGGCACCAACGCGATGAGCAGTTCTTC.